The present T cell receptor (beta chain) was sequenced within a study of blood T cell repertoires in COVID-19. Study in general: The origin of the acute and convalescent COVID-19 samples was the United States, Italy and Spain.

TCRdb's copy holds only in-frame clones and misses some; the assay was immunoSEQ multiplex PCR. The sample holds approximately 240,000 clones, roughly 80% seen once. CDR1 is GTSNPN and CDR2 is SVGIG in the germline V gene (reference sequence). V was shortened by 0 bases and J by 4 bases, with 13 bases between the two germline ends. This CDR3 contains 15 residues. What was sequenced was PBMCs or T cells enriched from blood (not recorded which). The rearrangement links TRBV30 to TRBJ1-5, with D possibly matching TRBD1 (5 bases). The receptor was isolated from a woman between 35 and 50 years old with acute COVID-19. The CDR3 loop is CAWSVLRGGNQPQHF. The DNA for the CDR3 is TGTGCCTGGAGTGTACTTCGGGGGGGGAATCAGCCCCAGCATTTT.